This record concerns one TCR beta chain sequence. This sample is drawn from a study of blood T cell repertoires in COVID-19. Study in general: Samples came from the United States, Italy and Spain, spanning acute and convalescent COVID-19. Nucleic acid was either cDNA or gDNA, and it came from T cells, B-cell-depleted T cells, or PBMCs.

TCRdb keeps only in-frame clones here, not all; method: immunoSEQ multiplex PCR. The sample has about 190,000 clones; around 78% are singletons. Trimming took off 4 bases at V and 2 bases at J, with 10 bases between the two ends. The CDR3 length is 13 residues. Germline V lookup: CDR1 SGHRS, CDR2 YFSETQ. This TCR was recovered from a woman over 75 with active or convalescent COVID-19. The sequenced sample consisted of peripheral blood. The gene calls are TRBV5-1 and TRBJ2-7, with a weak D call TRBD2 (5 bases). The CDR3 spells CASSIDGTYEQYF. CDR3 nucleotides: TGCGCCAGCAGCATAGACGGGACCTACGAGCAGTACTTC. Drawing the rest from reference TRBV5-1 and TRBJ2-7, the complete variable domain is KAGVTQTPRYLIKTRGQQVTLSCSPISGHRSVSWYQQTPGQGLQFLFEYFSETQRNKGNFPGRFSGRQFSNSRSEMNVSTLELGDSALYLCASSIDGTYEQYFGPGTRLTVT.